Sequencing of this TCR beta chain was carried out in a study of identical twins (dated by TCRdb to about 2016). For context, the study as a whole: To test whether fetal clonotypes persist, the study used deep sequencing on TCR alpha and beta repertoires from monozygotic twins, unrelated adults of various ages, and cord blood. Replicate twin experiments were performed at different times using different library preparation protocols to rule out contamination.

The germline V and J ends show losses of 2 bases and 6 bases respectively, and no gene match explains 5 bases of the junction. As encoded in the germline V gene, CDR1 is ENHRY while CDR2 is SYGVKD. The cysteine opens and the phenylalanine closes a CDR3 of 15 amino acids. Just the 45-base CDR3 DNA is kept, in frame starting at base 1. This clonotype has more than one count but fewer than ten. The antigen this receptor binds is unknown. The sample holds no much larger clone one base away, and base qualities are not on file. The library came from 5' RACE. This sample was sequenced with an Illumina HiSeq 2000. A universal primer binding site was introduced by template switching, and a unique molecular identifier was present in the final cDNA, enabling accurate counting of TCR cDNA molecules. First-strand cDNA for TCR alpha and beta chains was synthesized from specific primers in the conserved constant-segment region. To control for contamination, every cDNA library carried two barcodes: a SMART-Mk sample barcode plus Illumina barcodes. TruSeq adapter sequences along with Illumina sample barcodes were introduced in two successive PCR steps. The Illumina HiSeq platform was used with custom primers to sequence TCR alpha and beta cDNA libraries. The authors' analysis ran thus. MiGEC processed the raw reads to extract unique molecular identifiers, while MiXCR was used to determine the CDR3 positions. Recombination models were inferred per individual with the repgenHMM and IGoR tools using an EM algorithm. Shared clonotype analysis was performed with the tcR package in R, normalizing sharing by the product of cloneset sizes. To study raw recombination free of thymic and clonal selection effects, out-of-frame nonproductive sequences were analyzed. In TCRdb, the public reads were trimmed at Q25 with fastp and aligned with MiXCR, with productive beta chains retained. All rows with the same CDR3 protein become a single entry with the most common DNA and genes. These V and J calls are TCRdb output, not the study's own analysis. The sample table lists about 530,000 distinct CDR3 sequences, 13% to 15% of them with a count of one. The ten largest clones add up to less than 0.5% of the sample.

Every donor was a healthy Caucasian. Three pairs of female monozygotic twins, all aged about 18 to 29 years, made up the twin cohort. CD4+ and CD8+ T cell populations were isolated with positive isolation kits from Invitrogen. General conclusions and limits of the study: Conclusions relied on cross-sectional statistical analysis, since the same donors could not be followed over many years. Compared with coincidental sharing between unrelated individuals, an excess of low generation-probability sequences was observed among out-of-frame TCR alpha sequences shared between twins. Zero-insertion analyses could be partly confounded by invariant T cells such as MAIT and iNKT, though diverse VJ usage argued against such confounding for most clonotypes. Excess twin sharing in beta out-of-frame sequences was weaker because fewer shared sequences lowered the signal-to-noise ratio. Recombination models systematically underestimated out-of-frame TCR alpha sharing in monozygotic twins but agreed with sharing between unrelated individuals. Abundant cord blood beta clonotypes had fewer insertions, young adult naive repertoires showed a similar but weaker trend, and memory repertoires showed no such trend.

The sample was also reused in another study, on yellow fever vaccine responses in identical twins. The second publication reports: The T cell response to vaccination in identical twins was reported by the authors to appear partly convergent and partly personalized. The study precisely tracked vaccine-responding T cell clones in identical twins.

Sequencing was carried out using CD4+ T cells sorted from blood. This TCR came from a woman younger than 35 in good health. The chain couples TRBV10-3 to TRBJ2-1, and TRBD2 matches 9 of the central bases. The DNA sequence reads TGTGCCATCAGTGAGCTAGCGGGATTGGGCAATGAGCAGTTCTTC. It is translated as CAISELAGLGNEQFF.